Listed below are T cell receptor beta chains from one sample, sequenced in a study of shared clonotypes between healthy human individuals. Using immunoSEQ multiplex PCR, the repertoire was profiled, and TCRdb retains in-frame clones only, with some absent. The sample contains approximately 2.4 million clones, more than 90% of which appear only once. Sample: naive CD4+ T cells sorted from blood. The receptor source for this set is a man between 18 and 29 years old in good health. CDR3s include the opening cysteine and the closing phenylalanine or tryptophan. The order of the fields is D gene, J gene, clone size, V gene, CDR3 DNA, CDR3 protein. D genes are given only for firm matches. Clone size appears in some rows only: once, few, many, or a class for an expanded clone.

>TRBD1|TRBJ1-2|-|TRBV4-3
TGCGCCAGCAGCCAAGAGGGGACAGGGGAGTCTGGCTACACCTTC
CASSQEGTGESGYTF
>TRBD1|TRBJ1-2|-|TRBV27
TGTGCCAGCGGCTTTTTTGACAGGGGCGGTGGCTACACCTTC
CASGFFDRGGGYTF
>-|TRBJ1-4|-|TRBV4-1
TGCGCCAGCAGCCCCACGGGACTGGCTAATGAAAAACTGTTTTTT
CASSPTGLANEKLFF
>-|TRBJ1-4|-|TRBV19
TGTGCCAGTACAGGATTTGCAACTAATGAAAAACTGTTTTTT
CASTGFATNEKLFF
>-|TRBJ2-2|-|TRBV12-5
TGTGCTAGTGGTTTGGCATTCAAGGACGGTCCGAACACCGGGGAGCTGTTTTTT
CASGLAFKDGPNTGELFF
>-|TRBJ2-3|-|TRBV7-9
TGTGCCAGCAGCCGCGGACTGGACCAGGTTACGCAGTATTTT
CASSRGLDQVTQYF
>TRBD1|TRBJ1-2|-|TRBV5-1
TGCGCCAGCAGCCAGGGACAGGGGCCTCGTTCTAACTATGGCTACACCTTC
CASSQGQGPRSNYGYTF
>-|TRBJ1-1|-|TRBV5-1
TGCGCCAGCAGCCCGGGACCCCTATCCAACACTGAAGCTTTCTTT
CASSPGPLSNTEAFF
>-|TRBJ2-7|-|TRBV29-1
TGCAGCGTTGAAGAGGGTTTCTACGAGCAGTACTTC
CSVEEGFYEQYF
>TRBD2|TRBJ2-7|-|TRBV6-1
TGTGCCAGCAGCCCTGGACTAGCGGGGTCTATGGAGCAGTACTTC
CASSPGLAGSMEQYF
>-|TRBJ1-1|-|TRBV19
TGTGCCAGTAGTATAGTGGAGCGAGGGAGGAACCCTGAAGCTTTCTTT
CASSIVERGRNPEAFF
>TRBD2|TRBJ2-5|-|TRBV7-6
TGTGCCAGCAGCTTTAGCGGGGGGGGACAGGTCTCAGAGACCCAGTACTTC
CASSFSGGGQVSETQYF
>-|TRBJ1-3|-|TRBV10-2
TGCGCCAGCCGAATAGGGGGGCCGGGAAACACCATATATTTT
CASRIGGPGNTIYF
>-|TRBJ1-5|-|TRBV2
TGTGCCAGCAGGGGACTGAAGGATCAGCCCCAGCATTTT
CASRGLKDQPQHF
>TRBD1|TRBJ1-4|-|TRBV6-1
TGTGCCAGCAGTGAAATTGGTGCCGGGACAGGTGAAAAACTGTTTTTT
CASSEIGAGTGEKLFF
>TRBD1|TRBJ2-7|-|TRBV18
TGTGCCAGCTCTCCCCCGGGACAGGGCTACGAGCAGTACTTC
CASSPPGQGYEQYF
>TRBD1|TRBJ2-7|-|TRBV6-6
TGTGCCAGCAGGACAGGGCGCGAGCAGTACTTC
CASRTGREQYF
>-|TRBJ1-4|-|TRBV2
TGTGCCAGCAGTGGCGAATTAGAAAAACTGTTTTTT
CASSGELEKLFF
>TRBD2|TRBJ2-5|-|TRBV5-4
TGTGCCAGCAGCCCTGCCCTGACTAGCGGGGGGGCTAGGGAGACCCAGTACTTC
CASSPALTSGGARETQYF
>TRBD1|TRBJ1-2|-|TRBV6-4
TGTGCCAGCAGTGCCGGACAGGGAAATTTTGGCTACACCTTC
CASSAGQGNFGYTF
>-|TRBJ1-6|-|TRBV6-6
TGTGCCAGCAGTGATAGGTCTGTGTCTTCACCCCTCCACTTT
CASSDRSVSSPLHF
>TRBD2|TRBJ2-3|-|TRBV30
TGTGCCTGGAGTGTACTGAGGACTAGCGGGGCTCCAGATACGCAGTATTTT
CAWSVLRTSGAPDTQYF
>-|TRBJ2-7|-|TRBV2
TGTGCCAGTCCGGGACGGAACTCCTACGAGCAGTACTTC
CASPGRNSYEQYF
>-|TRBJ1-6|-|TRBV6-5
TGTGCCAGCGGAGGAGGGTCCTATAATTCACCCCTCCACTTT
CASGGGSYNSPLHF
>-|TRBJ2-3|once|TRBV6-1
TGTGCCAGCACCCCTAGACCCGCAGATACGCAGTATTTT
CASTPRPADTQYF
>TRBD1|TRBJ1-5|-|TRBV30
TGTGCCTGGGGGACAGGGGCTAATCAGCCCCAGCATTTT
CAWGTGANQPQHF
>TRBD2|TRBJ2-1|-|TRBV28
TGTGCCAGCAGCCAACCGGGACTAGGTGGCGGTGAGCAGTTCTTC
CASSQPGLGGGEQFF
>TRBD2|TRBJ2-5|-|TRBV5-4
TGTGCCAGCAGCTTGACTAGCGGGGGGTACCAAGAGACCCAGTACTTC
CASSLTSGGYQETQYF
>TRBD2|TRBJ2-1|-|TRBV7-6
TGTGCCAGCAGCTTAGCATCCAGCGGGACCTACAATGAGCAGTTCTTC
CASSLASSGTYNEQFF
>-|TRBJ2-5|-|TRBV6-5
TGTGCCAGCAGTTACGCGAGGGGCGAAGAGACCCAGTACTTC
CASSYARGEETQYF
>-|TRBJ2-5|-|TRBV5-6
TGTGCCAGCAGCTTGCCCGGGACTCGCCAAGAGACCCAGTACTTC
CASSLPGTRQETQYF
>-|TRBJ1-6|-|TRBV5-1
TGCGCCAGCAGCTTGTCGACAGGATATAATTCACCCCTCCACTTT
CASSLSTGYNSPLHF
>-|TRBJ2-3|-|TRBV5-6
TGTGCCAGCAGCTTAGGGCCGGACAGCCCCAATACGCAGTATTTT
CASSLGPDSPNTQYF
>-|TRBJ2-2|-|TRBV18
TGTGCCAGCTCACCAGGGTACGGGGAGCTGTTTTTT
CASSPGYGELFF
>-|TRBJ2-1|-|TRBV4-1
TGCGCCAGCAGCCTCAGTCGATCTAGGCGCAGGGAAAAAGACAATGAGCAGTTCTTC
CASSLSRSRRREKDNEQFF
>TRBD2|TRBJ2-1|-|TRBV6-5
TGTGCCAGCAGTGTGACTAGCGGGTACAATGAGCAGTTCTTC
CASSVTSGYNEQFF
>TRBD1|TRBJ2-5|-|TRBV2
TGTGCCAGCACCGGACAGGGGGCTTGGGAGACCCAGTACTTC
CASTGQGAWETQYF